One and the same sample provided the 4 T cell receptor beta chains below, sequenced in a study of T-cell memory formation after mild COVID-19. One entry per CDR3 protein, called by TCRdb with MiXCR from the 5' RACE reads. Among about 560,000 distinct CDR3 sequences listed, less than 25% were seen once. The sequenced sample was PBMCs or a T cell subset sorted from them (not recorded which). The receptors derive from an adult woman who had mild COVID-19 (a few samples of this study predate the infection). Cell type and time point are not known.

Worth noting for this clonotype: The junction shows a germline mismatch at one end, possibly a read error. The V call is TRBV20-1, the J call TRBJ1-6; no definite D call. The CDR3 is made up of 16 amino acids. Germline CDR1 reads DFQATT; CDR2 reads SNEGSKA (reference sequence). CDR3 in DNA: TGCAGTGCTAGAATTGACCGGCTGGGCTATAAGTCACCCCTCCACTTT. It codes for CSARIDRLGYKSPLHF.

This chain links TRBV20-1 with TRBJ2-6; D may be TRBD1 or TRBD2 (5 bases each). The V and J ends lost 1 base and 0 bases respectively, with 7 bases between them. There are 15 residues in the CDR3. Germline V gives CDR1 DFQATT, CDR2 SNEGSKA (reference sequence). The CDR3 DNA reads as TGCAGTGCTAGAGGGGGGAGCTCTGGGGCCAACGTCCTGACTTTC. This translates into CSARGGSSGANVLTF.

This chain connects TRBV19 to TRBJ2-1; weak D call: TRBD2 (5 bases). From germline, CDR1 is LNHDA and CDR2 SQIVND (reference sequence). V was trimmed by 3 bases and J by 6 bases, leaving 15 bases between them. The CDR3 sequence is 15 residues long. CDR3 region: CASSMAGADGNEQFF. The CDR3 DNA sequence: TGTGCCAGTAGTATGGCGGGTGCGGATGGCAATGAGCAGTTCTTC.

The genes are TRBV5-1 and TRBJ2-1; perhaps D is TRBD1 or TRBD2 (6 bases each). CDR3 length: 14 amino acids. Per the germline V gene, CDR1 is SGHRS and CDR2 is YFSETQ. V dropped 4 bases and J dropped 13 bases, with 21 bases sitting between them. The CDR3, as DNA: TGCGCCAGCAGCCCAGGGGACGGGGGAAATCCCCAGTTCTTC. It codes for CASSPGDGGNPQFF.